This T cell receptor (beta chain) comes out of a study of cytomegalovirus exposure and HLA in healthy donors. This PCR relied on a set of 60 Vbeta primers and 13 Jbeta primers. The table came from immunoSEQ multiplex PCR; TCRdb's copy has only in-frame clones and leaves some out. The sample lists 90,000 to 100,000 clones; about 80% were seen once. Regarding the study as a whole: Rarity characterized most TCR sequences, yet some public TCRs appeared in many donors. Relative to the roughly 690-donor mean, N-insertions were reportedly fewer in an Asian-associated ancestry cluster in a later analysis.

This clone was found once. Its target is not known. Healthy bone marrow donors made up the donor group. The TCR originated in a man aged 40-49 years in good health and CMV-seronegative. The sample was PBMCs.

The CDR3 nucleotides are TGTGCCAGCAGCTTAGGGACTAGCGGGAGTCTCGGCGAGCAGTACTTC. As protein: CASSLGTSGSLGEQYF. This chain uses TRBV7-2 with TRBJ2-5, with TRBD2 matching over 13 bases. The DNA matches TRBJ2-7 better at its end, which makes the J call doubtful. The CDR3 runs to 16 residues. Per germline, CDR1 SGHTA and CDR2 FQGNSA.